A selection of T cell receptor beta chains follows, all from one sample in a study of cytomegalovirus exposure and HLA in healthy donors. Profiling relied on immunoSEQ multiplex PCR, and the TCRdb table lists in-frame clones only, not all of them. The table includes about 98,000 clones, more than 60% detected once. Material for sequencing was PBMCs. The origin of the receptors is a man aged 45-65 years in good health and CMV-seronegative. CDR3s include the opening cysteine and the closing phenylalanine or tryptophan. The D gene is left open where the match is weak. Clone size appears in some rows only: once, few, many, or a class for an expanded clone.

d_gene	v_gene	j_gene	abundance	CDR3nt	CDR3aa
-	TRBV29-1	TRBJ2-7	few	TGCAGCGTCGACCATGGGGGGGAGCAGTACTTC	CSVDHGGEQYF
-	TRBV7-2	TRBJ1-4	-	TGTGCCAGCAGCTTAGTTACAGGGATTAATGAAAAACTGTTTTTT	CASSLVTGINEKLFF
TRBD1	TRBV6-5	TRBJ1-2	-	TGTGCCAGCAGCCAGACAGGGATTTATGGCTACACCTTC	CASSQTGIYGYTF
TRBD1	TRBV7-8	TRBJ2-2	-	TGTGCCAGCAGCTGGGCGGGACAGGCGGACACCGGGGAGCTGTTTTTT	CASSWAGQADTGELFF
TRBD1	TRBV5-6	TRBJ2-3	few	TGTGCCAGCAGCTTAGGTCGGGACAGTAGCACAGATACGCAGTATTTT	CASSLGRDSSTDTQYF
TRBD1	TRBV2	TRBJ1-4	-	TGTGCCAGCAGTGAAGCAGGTACAGGGGGCAGAGCTAATGAAAAACTGTTTTTT	CASSEAGTGGRANEKLFF
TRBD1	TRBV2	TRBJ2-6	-	TGTGCCAGCAGCCTGACAGGGTGGGTCTCTGAGGCCAACGTCCTGACTTTC	CASSLTGWVSEANVLTF
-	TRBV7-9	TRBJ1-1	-	TGTGCCAGCAGCAGGCGGGGGGGTCAAAGAAACACTGAAGCTTTCTTT	CASSRRGGQRNTEAFF
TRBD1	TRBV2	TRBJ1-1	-	TGTGCCAGCAGCCGCACGACAGGGACGTCCACTGAAGCTTTCTTT	CASSRTTGTSTEAFF
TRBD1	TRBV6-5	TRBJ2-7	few	TGTGCCAGCAGCTTTCCGGACAGGACCTACGAGCAGTACTTC	CASSFPDRTYEQYF
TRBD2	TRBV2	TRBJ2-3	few	TGTGCCAGCAGGGGGGGGGTAGCGGCCCAAGGGACGCAGTATTTT	CASRGGVAAQGTQYF
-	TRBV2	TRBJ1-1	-	TGTGCCAGCAGGGGAGACGGTCGAGGCGCTGAAGCTTTCTTT	CASRGDGRGAEAFF
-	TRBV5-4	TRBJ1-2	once	TGTGCCAGCAGCTTGGTTTCGGGTAATGGCTACACCTTC	CASSLVSGNGYTF
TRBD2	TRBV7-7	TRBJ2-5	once	TGTGCTAGCAGCACAAGGGGGACTAGCGGACAAGAGACCCAGTACTTC	CASSTRGTSGQETQYF
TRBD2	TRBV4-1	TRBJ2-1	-	TGCGCCAGCAGCCAAGTTGAAGGTCTAGCGGAGGGAAATGAGCAGTTCTTC	CASSQVEGLAEGNEQFF
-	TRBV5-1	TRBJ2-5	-	TGCGCCAGCAGCTTTTCCGTGGAGACCCAGTACTTC	CASSFSVETQYF
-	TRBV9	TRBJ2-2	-	TGTGCCAGCAGCCCCTTTGGGGGCGCGGTTGCCGGGGAGCTGTTTTTT	CASSPFGGAVAGELFF
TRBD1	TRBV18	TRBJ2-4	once	TGTGCCAGCTCACCTCCCGGGACAGGGGGCTCTGGCATTCAGTACTTC	CASSPPGTGGSGIQYF
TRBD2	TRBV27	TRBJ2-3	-	TGTGCCAGCACTAGCGGGAGGGGAACAGATACGCAGTATTTT	CASTSGRGTDTQYF
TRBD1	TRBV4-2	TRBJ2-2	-	TGTGCCAGCAGCCAAGTCGTGGGACAGGGGTACACCGGGGAGCTGTTTTTT	CASSQVVGQGYTGELFF
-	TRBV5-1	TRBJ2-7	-	TGCGCCAGCAGCTTGGCCATGCGGGGGCCTGAGATCCCACCCTACGAGCAGTACTTC	CASSLAMRGPEIPPYEQYF
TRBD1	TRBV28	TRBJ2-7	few	TGTGCCAGCAGATCGGGACAGGGAACACGGGAGCAGTACTTC	CASRSGQGTREQYF
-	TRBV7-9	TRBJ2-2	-	TGTGCCAGCAGCTCCCCGCTGAGCGGTTCGAACACCGGGGAGCTGTTTTTT	CASSSPLSGSNTGELFF
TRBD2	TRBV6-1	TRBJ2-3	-	TGTGCCGGAGGCCGACTAGCGGGAAGCACAGATACGCAGTATTTT	CAGGRLAGSTDTQYF
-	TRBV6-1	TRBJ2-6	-	TGTGCCAGCACGCAGGATGTATCTGGGGCCAACGTCCTGACTTTC	CASTQDVSGANVLTF
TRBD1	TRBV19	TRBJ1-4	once	TGTGCCAGTATGAGAGTGGGACAGGGGTTTCAACTGTTTTTT	CASMRVGQGFQLFF
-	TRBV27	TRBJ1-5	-	TGTGCCAGCAGTTTAACGGGAAGTAAGGGCAATCAGCCCCAGCATTTT	CASSLTGSKGNQPQHF
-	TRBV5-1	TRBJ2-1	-	TGCGCCAGCAGCTTAGACAGGACCTCCTACAATGAGCAGTTCTTC	CASSLDRTSYNEQFF
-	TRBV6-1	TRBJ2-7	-	TGTGCCAGCAGTGGGAGTGGTGGCCGGGAGCAGTACTTC	CASSGSGGREQYF
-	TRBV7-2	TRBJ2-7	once	TGTGCCAGCAGCTTAGCGGTATCGGCAGGCGGGGCCTACGAGCAGTACTTC	CASSLAVSAGGAYEQYF
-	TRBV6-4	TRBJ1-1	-	TGTGCCAGCAGTGTAGAGGGGAACACTGAAGCTTTCTTT	CASSVEGNTEAFF
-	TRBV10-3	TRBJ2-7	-	TGTGCCATCAGTCAAACAGGGACCTACGAGCAGTACTTC	CAISQTGTYEQYF
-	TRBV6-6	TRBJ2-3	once	TGTGCCAGCAGTGGCCCCCAGGGAAATACGCAGTATTTT	CASSGPQGNTQYF
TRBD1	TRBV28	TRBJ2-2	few	TGTGCCAGCAGACGACAGGGGGCGCGCGGGGAGCTGTTTTTT	CASRRQGARGELFF
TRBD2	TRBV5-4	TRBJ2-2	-	TGTGCCAGCAGCCTCGGGGGGGCCGCCGGGGAGCTGTTTTTT	CASSLGGAAGELFF
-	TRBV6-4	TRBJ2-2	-	TGTGCCAGCAGAGCAGGCCCGAACACCGGGGAGCTGTTTTTT	CASRAGPNTGELFF
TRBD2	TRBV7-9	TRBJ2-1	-	TGTGCCAGCAGCCCCGGGACTAGCGGGAGTAGGGATGAGCAGTTCTTC	CASSPGTSGSRDEQFF
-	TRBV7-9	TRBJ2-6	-	TGTGCCAGCAGCAGCCAAAGTGCTGGGGCCAACGTCCTGACTTTC	CASSSQSAGANVLTF
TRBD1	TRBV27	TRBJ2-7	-	TGTGCCAGCAGTTTATCGGGGACAGGGGCCTCCTACGAGCAGTACTTC	CASSLSGTGASYEQYF
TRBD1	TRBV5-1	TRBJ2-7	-	TGCGCCAGCAGCTTAGGACAGGGAGGCGACGAGCAGTACTTC	CASSLGQGGDEQYF
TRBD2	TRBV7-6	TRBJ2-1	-	TGTGCCAGCAGCCCCCCGTTGCCCTTACTAGCGGGGGGGCGTGAGCAGTTCTTC	CASSPPLPLLAGGREQFF
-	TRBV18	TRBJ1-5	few	TGTGCCAGCTCTTCTCGCCGGGGGGATCAGCCCCAGCATTTT	CASSSRRGDQPQHF
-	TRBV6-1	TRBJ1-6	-	TGTGCCAGCAGTATGGAGTACGGTTCACCCCTCCACTTT	CASSMEYGSPLHF
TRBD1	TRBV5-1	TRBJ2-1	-	TGCGCCAGCAGCTCGGGACAGGGGGCGGGCAATGAGCAGTTCTTC	CASSSGQGAGNEQFF
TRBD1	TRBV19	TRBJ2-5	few	TGTGCCAGTAGTGAGAACAGGGGTTTTTACGAGACCCAGTACTTC	CASSENRGFYETQYF
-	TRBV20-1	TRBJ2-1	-	TGCAGTGCTAGAGATCCCGTCGAGCAGTTCTTC	CSARDPVEQFF
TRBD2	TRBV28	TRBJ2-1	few	TGTGCCAGCAGTGAAGCGGGGGGATCCTACAATGAGCAGTTCTTC	CASSEAGGSYNEQFF
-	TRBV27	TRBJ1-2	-	TGTGCCAGCAGTCTTAAAGCCAGGGGTTTTATCTATGGCTACACCTTC	CASSLKARGFIYGYTF
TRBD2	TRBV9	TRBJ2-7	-	TGTGCCAGCAGCGTAGGAGTCTCCTTGTGGGAGGGATACGAGCAGTACTTC	CASSVGVSLWEGYEQYF
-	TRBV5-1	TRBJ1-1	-	TGCGCCAGCAGGACAATTGTCATGAACACTGAAGCTTTCTTT	CASRTIVMNTEAFF
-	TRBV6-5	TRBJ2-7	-	TGTGCCAGCAGCCAGACCTCAGGGAAGCAGTACTTC	CASSQTSGKQYF
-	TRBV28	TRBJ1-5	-	TGTGCCAGCAGTTCGTCCGGACGGACCCGGGGGCCCCAGCATTTT	CASSSSGRTRGPQHF
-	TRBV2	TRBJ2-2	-	TGTGCCAGCAGTGTTCTACAGACGAACACCGGGGAGCTGTTTTTT	CASSVLQTNTGELFF
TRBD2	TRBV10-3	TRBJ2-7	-	TGTGCCATCAGTGAATGGACTAGCGGGGGCTACGAGCAGTACTTC	CAISEWTSGGYEQYF
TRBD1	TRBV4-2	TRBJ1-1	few	TGTGCCAGCAGCCCCCGTGGACAGGGGGCGACGAACACTGAAGCTTTCTTT	CASSPRGQGATNTEAFF
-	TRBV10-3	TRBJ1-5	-	TGTGCCATCAGTGAGGGACAGAATCAGCCCCAGCATTTT	CAISEGQNQPQHF
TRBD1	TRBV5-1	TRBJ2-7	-	TGCGCCAGCAGCTCGGGACAGGCGTACTACGAGCAGTACTTC	CASSSGQAYYEQYF
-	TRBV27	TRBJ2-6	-	TGTGCCAGCAGTCCCTTTGGGGGGTCCGGGGCCAACGTCCTGACTTTC	CASSPFGGSGANVLTF
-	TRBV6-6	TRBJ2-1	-	TGTGCCAGCAGCGCCGGGACACCTGCCTACAATGAGCAGTTCTTC	CASSAGTPAYNEQFF